This entry lists 20 T cell receptor beta chains sequenced from one sample in a study of blood T cell repertoires in COVID-19. The protocol was immunoSEQ multiplex PCR, while the TCRdb copy is restricted to in-frame clones and leaves out a portion. The data hold 150,000 to 200,000 clones, with approximately 92% observed a single time. Sequencing input: peripheral blood. These receptors all stem from a woman aged 45-59 years with acute or convalescent COVID-19.

This sequence joins TRBV10-3 and TRBJ1-2; 10 nucleotides line up with TRBD1. The germline gives CDR1 ENHRY, CDR2 SYGVKD. Losses at the gene ends were 6 bases for V and 8 bases for J; bases not matched to a gene: 9. This CDR3 has 14 residues. CDR3: CAISPAGQGSGYTF. Written as DNA, the CDR3 is TGTGCCATCAGCCCCGCGGGACAGGGGTCGGGCTACACCTTC.

The chain uses TRBV7-9 and TRBJ2-5, with TRBD1 as a possible D gene (6 bases). Trimming pared 4 bases from V and 6 bases from J, leaving 24 bases between. There are 17 residues in the CDR3. CDR1 and CDR2 from the germline V gene are SEHNR and FQNEAQ (reference sequence). The CDR3 DNA follows: TGTGCCAGCAGCTCTCTCCGCGGCGCAGGGGAGACGAAGACCCAGTACTTC. It codes for CASSSLRGAGETKTQYF.

This sequence joins TRBV16 and TRBJ2-1, with 8 bases lining up with TRBD1. Germline V gene sequence: CDR1 KGHSY, CDR2 FQNENV. The ends lost 4 bases at V and 14 bases at J; junction bases unmatched: 4. The CDR3 is 11 residues long. In DNA, the CDR3 is TGTGCCAGCAGCCTAGGACAGGGAAAGTTCTTC. Translated, it gives CASSLGQGKFF.

The chain carries TRBV5-1 and TRBJ2-7; 14 bases map to TRBD2. The CDR3 loop spans 17 amino acids. V was clipped by 4 bases and J by 7 bases; unmatched bases: 13. Germline loops: CDR1 SGHRS, CDR2 YFSETQ. CDR3: CASSPISPGLAGDEQYF. The CDR3, as DNA: TGCGCCAGCAGCCCAATCTCACCGGGACTAGCGGGGGATGAGCAGTACTTC.

Here the CDR3 DNA reads TGCGCCAGCAGCCCCCTTACAGGGGAAGGCGCTGAAGCTTTCTTT. This translates into CASSPLTGEGAEAFF. V is TRBV5-1 and J is TRBJ1-1; 7 bases fit TRBD1. Germline trimming cut 4 bases from V and 6 bases from J; bases unmatched to any gene: 12. Germline assignment: CDR1 SGHRS and CDR2 YFSETQ. The CDR3 length is 15 residues.

V gene TRBV5-1 combines with J gene TRBJ2-1; 12 bases align to TRBD2. V shed 0 bases, J shed 10 bases, and the junction held 8 bases outside the gene matches. The CDR3 consists of 16 residues. The germline gives CDR1 SGHRS, CDR2 YFSETQ. DNA of the CDR3: TGCGCCAGCAGCTTGGCGGCTAGCGGGGGGGCTGGGGAGCAGTTCTTC. Amino acid sequence: CASSLAASGGAGEQFF.

This chain joins TRBV10-3 and TRBJ2-7, with D maybe TRBD1 (5 bases). The CDR3 is made up of 14 amino acids. The V gene lost 2 bases and the J gene lost 6 bases, with 14 bases spanning the gap. Germline V gene lookup returns CDR1 ENHRY and CDR2 SYGVKD. This chain's CDR3 is CAISEVSVQAEQYF. As DNA, the CDR3 is TGTGCCATCAGTGAGGTATCTGTACAGGCCGAGCAGTACTTC.

The rearrangement joins TRBV11-1 to TRBJ1-1; 9 positions match TRBD1. Germline CDR1 and CDR2: SGHAT and FQDESV (reference sequence). V lost 3 bases to trimming and J lost 5 bases; unmatched junction nucleotides: 4. This CDR3 comprises 14 residues. CDR3 protein: CASSFRTGATEAFF. In DNA, the CDR3 is TGTGCCAGCAGCTTCAGGACAGGGGCAACTGAAGCTTTCTTT.

This chain uses TRBV19 with TRBJ1-1; 8 bases map to TRBD1. The length of the CDR3 is 13 residues. Per germline, CDR1 LNHDA and CDR2 SQIVND (reference sequence). V trimming: 8 bases; J trimming: 0 bases; junction bases outside the gene matches: 2. CDR3 sequence (DNA): TGTGCCAGTGTGACAGGGGTGAACACTGAAGCTTTCTTT. As protein: CASVTGVNTEAFF. Using reference TRBV19 and TRBJ1-1 for the parts outside the CDR3, the full variable domain is DGGITQSPKYLFRKEGQNVTLSCEQNLNHDAMYWYRQDPGQGLRLIYYSQIVNDFQKGDIAEGYSVSREKKESFPLTVTSAQKNPTAFYLCASVTGVNTEAFFGQGTRLTVV.

The chain joins TRBV2 to TRBJ2-7; D not certain. This CDR3 has 14 amino acids. V lost 1 base and J 2 bases, leaving 9 bases between the germline ends. The germline CDR1 and CDR2 sequences are SNHLY and FYNNEI. This CDR3 is CASSEDPRTYEQYF. DNA for the CDR3: TGTGCCAGCAGTGAAGACCCCAGAACCTACGAGCAGTACTTC.

This chain links TRBV5-1 with TRBJ1-2, with a tentative D call TRBD1 (6 bases). The V gene's germline CDR1 is SGHRS and CDR2 YFSETQ. CDR3 length: 16 amino acids. Trimming left V 4 bases short and J 3 bases short, with 19 bases between. The chain's CDR3 is CASSLGGGRSDYGYTF. DNA of the CDR3: TGCGCCAGCAGCCTCGGGGGGGGGCGCTCGGACTATGGCTACACCTTC.

This chain joins TRBV6-2 or TRBV6-3 and TRBJ1-6; TRBD1 matches 9 bases. The CDR3 extends over 15 amino acids. The germline V gene encodes CDR1 MNHEY and CDR2 SVGEGT. J lost 9 bases, V lost 5 bases, and 8 bases had no gene match. CDR3 nucleotides: TGTGCCAGCAGTCGGAAACAGGGGGCTAGTTCACCCCTCCACTTT. This codes for CASSRKQGASSPLHF.

V and J are TRBV5-4 and TRBJ1-1; D possibly corresponds to TRBD1 (5 bases). V lost 0 bases and J lost 7, with 13 bases in between. The CDR3 is 14 residues long. CDR1 is SGHNT and CDR2 is YYREEE in the germline V gene (reference sequence). CDR3 nucleotide sequence: TGTGCCAGCAGCTTGGCGGTACAGGTGGATGAAGCTTTCTTT. Translating it yields CASSLAVQVDEAFF. Complete variable domain (other parts from reference TRBV5-4 and TRBJ1-1): ETGVTQSPTHLIKTRGQQVTLRCSSQSGHNTVSWYQQALGQGPQFIFQYYREEENGRGNFPPRFSGLQFPNYSSELNVNALELDDSALYLCASSLAVQVDEAFFGQGTRLTVV.

This clone was counted only a few times. The chain carries TRBV5-1 and TRBJ2-6; D remains unclear. V dropped 5 bases and J dropped 0 bases, with 24 bases sitting between them. From germline, CDR1 is SGHRS and CDR2 YFSETQ. This CDR3 region has 20 residues. CDR3 sequence reads: CASRNSGLNTAFSGANVLTF. The CDR3 region has the DNA TGCGCCAGCAGAAATTCTGGGCTCAATACGGCGTTCTCTGGGGCCAACGTCCTGACTTTC.

The chain joins TRBV12-5 to TRBJ2-7; TRBD1 agrees at 7 bases. Germline V gives CDR1 LGHNT, CDR2 FRNRAP. The J segment lost 5 bases and the V segment lost 0 bases, leaving 16 bases of the junction unmatched. The CDR3 spans 18 residues. The chain's CDR3 is CASGLVDEIDRVPHEQYF. CDR3 bases: TGTGCTAGTGGTTTGGTTGACGAAATTGACAGGGTGCCCCACGAGCAGTACTTC.

The chain uses TRBV7-8 and TRBJ2-5, with 11 positions matching TRBD2. J gave up 4 bases and V 4 bases, and 5 bases lay outside the gene matches. CDR1 is SGHVS, CDR2 FQNEAQ, per germline. The CDR3 contains 15 residues. CDR3 DNA sequence: TGTGCCAGCAGCTCGACTAGCGGGGAGGGAGAGACCCAGTACTTC. It translates to CASSSTSGEGETQYF.

The gene calls are TRBV28 and TRBJ1-1; D may be TRBD1 (6 bases). V gave up 10 bases and J gave up 9 bases, with 24 bases separating them. The germline gives CDR1 MDHEN, CDR2 SYDVKM. The CDR3 spans 14 residues. The CDR3 nucleotides are TGTGCCACCTTCATCCCTATGGAAGACAGGAAAGCTTTCTTT. Translation: CATFIPMEDRKAFF.

This clone is a singleton in its sample. The rearrangement joins TRBV18 to TRBJ1-1; D is unclear. Germline V gene data show CDR1 as KGHSH and CDR2 as LQKENI. The ends were cut back, 0 bases at V and 0 bases at J, with 5 bases in the middle. The length of the CDR3 is 14 residues. The CDR3 DNA follows: TGTGCCAGCTCACCACCGTCGGTGAACACTGAAGCTTTCTTT. Translating it yields CASSPPSVNTEAFF. Full variable domain (remainder filled in from reference TRBV18 and TRBJ1-1): NAGVMQNPRHLVRRRGQEARLRCSPMKGHSHVYWYRQLPEEGLKFMVYLQKENIIDESGMPKERFSAEFPKEGPSILRIQQVVRGDSAAYFCASSPPSVNTEAFFGQGTRLTVV.

This chain uses TRBV29-1 with TRBJ2-1; D call uncertain. This CDR3 is 12 amino acids long. V was cut by 0 bases and J by 13 bases, with 13 bases left in between. The germline V gene has CDR1 SQVTM and CDR2 ANQGSEA. CDR3 sequence reads: CSVEDRADSQFF. The DNA of the CDR3 is TGCAGCGTTGAAGATCGAGCAGACTCCCAGTTCTTC.

The DNA for the CDR3 is TGTGCCCTGACAGGGGATAACACTGAAGCTTTCTTT. Translated: CALTGDNTEAFF. The rearrangement uses TRBV30 and TRBJ1-1, with 8 bases aligning to TRBD1. The CDR3 runs 12 residues. Germline V CDR1 and CDR2: GTSNPN, SVGIG (reference sequence). V was pared by 8 bases and J by 2 bases, with 4 bases of the junction left unmatched.